The 5 T cell receptor beta chains reported below all come from one sample, sequenced in a study of T-cell memory formation after mild COVID-19. TCRdb redid the calling of the 5' RACE reads with MiXCR, one entry per CDR3 protein. The sample contains hundreds of thousands of distinct CDR3 sequences, less than 25% of which appear only once. The sequenced sample consisted of PBMCs or a T cell subset sorted from them (not recorded which). The receptors shown here come from an adult woman who had mild COVID-19 (a few samples of this study predate the infection). Cell type and time point are not known.

This clonotype was counted between two and nine times. The rearrangement links TRBV20-1 to TRBJ2-2; D gene unclear. The V end lost 3 bases, the J end lost 2 bases, and 7 bases lay between the germline ends. There are 13 residues in the CDR3. Per the germline V gene, CDR1 is DFQATT and CDR2 is SNEGSKA (reference sequence). The CDR3 here is CSASHLNTGELFF. The DNA of the CDR3 is TGCAGTGCTAGCCACCTAAACACCGGGGAGCTGTTTTTT.

In DNA form, the CDR3 reads TGCAGTGCAATCCGGGACAGGGACTATGGCTACACCTTC. It is translated as CSAIRDRDYGYTF. This chain joins TRBV20-1 and TRBJ1-2; 9 nucleotides line up with TRBD1. Germline values: CDR1 DFQATT, CDR2 SNEGSKA (reference sequence). With 6 bases clipped from V and 3 bases from J, the junction kept 5 bases outside the gene matches. The CDR3 is 13 amino acids.

This clonotype was seen more than once but under ten times. The chain joins TRBV7-6 to TRBJ1-2; TRBD1 matches at 9 bases. The germline CDR1 and CDR2 sequences are SGHVS and FNYEAQ. CDR3 length equals 14 residues. J lost 3 bases, V lost 5 bases, and 4 bases had no gene match. The CDR3, as DNA: TGTGCCAGCAGCCCGGGACAGGGAGACTATGGCTACACCTTC. This translates into CASSPGQGDYGYTF.

This clonotype was seen only once. The rearrangement links TRBV11-1 to TRBJ2-5, with D possibly matching TRBD2 (5 bases). The ends were cut back, 0 bases at V and 4 bases at J, with 15 bases in the middle. In germline, CDR1 is SGHAT, CDR2 FQDESV (reference sequence). This CDR3 has 16 residues. CDR3 DNA sequence: TGTGCCAGCAGCTTAGCGGAGGCGGGTTTGGGAGAGACCCAGTACTTC. This codes for CASSLAEAGLGETQYF.

V is TRBV20-1 and J is TRBJ1-1; possibly TRBD1 for D (6 bases). Between the trimmed V and J ends, which lost 2 bases and 1 base, there was a span of 11 bases. CDR1 is DFQATT and CDR2 is SNEGSKA in the germline V gene (reference sequence). This CDR3 comprises 14 residues. CDR3 nucleotide sequence: TGCAGTGCTAGATTGGGGGGGCCGAACACTGAAGCTTTCTTT. Translating gives CSARLGGPNTEAFF.